These 30 T cell receptor beta chains were all obtained from the same sample, sequenced in a study of CD8 T cells in Susac syndrome. The RNA, 0.5 to 1 ug, was put through reverse transcription using random hexamers. TCRdb re-called the immunoSEQ multiplex PCR reads through MiXCR, storing one row per CDR3 protein. The sample contains around 150,000 distinct CDR3 sequences, 85% to 95% of which appear only once. Sequencing used CD8+ T cells from PBMCs. The receptors shown here come from a human donor with Susac syndrome.

Note on this clonotype: One end of the junction fails to match germline, which may point to a read error. V usage is TRBV7-7 and J usage is TRBJ2-1, with TRBD2 matching 11 bases. The length of the CDR3 is 15 residues. Germline CDR1 reads SSHAT; CDR2 reads FNYEAQ (reference sequence). CDR3 nucleotide sequence: TGTGCTAGCAGCCCGGGACTAGCGGAGTACAATGAGCAGTTCTTC. Its translation: CASSPGLAEYNEQFF.

This clonotype showed up just once. The chain links TRBV9 to TRBJ1-3; D may be TRBD1 (5 bases). Trimming removed 4 bases from V and 4 bases from J, with 15 bases in between. Germline-derived CDR1 and CDR2 are SGDLS and YYNGEE. The CDR3 sequence is 15 residues long. CDR3 sequence (DNA): TGTGCCAGCAGCTCCTCCTGGACACTAGGAAACACCATATATTTT. The encoded protein is CASSSSWTLGNTIYF.

As concerns this clonotype: At one of its ends the junction is not consistent with the germline gene, which may arise from a read error. The gene calls are TRBV29-1 and TRBJ2-1, with unresolved D. CDR3 length equals 13 residues. The V gene's germline CDR1 is SQVTM and CDR2 ANQGSEA. In DNA form, the CDR3 reads TGCAGCGTGATAGCTTCCTCCAACAATGAGCAGTTCTTC. Its translation is CSVIASSNNEQFF.

The rearrangement uses TRBV27 and TRBJ2-2, with 11 bases that match TRBD2. Germline CDR1 reads MNHEY; CDR2 reads SMNVEV (reference sequence). V was pared by 4 bases and J by 6 bases, with 4 bases of the junction left unmatched. This CDR3 comprises 15 residues. Here the CDR3 DNA reads TGTGCCAGCAGTTACGGGACTAGCGGTGCCGGGGAGCTGTTTTTT. Translated: CASSYGTSGAGELFF.

This chain links TRBV29-1 with TRBJ1-2, with a possible D match to TRBD1 (6 bases). With 8 bases removed from V and 3 bases from J, the gap between germline ends came to 10 bases. The CDR3 totals 11 residues. CDR1 and CDR2 (germline): SQVTM, ANQGSEA. The CDR3 region has the DNA TGCAGCACTGCAGGGGACTATGGCTACACCTTC. This sequence encodes CSTAGDYGYTF.

J is TRBJ1-1 and V is TRBV19; TRBD1 matches 9 bases. The V gene's germline CDR1 is LNHDA and CDR2 SQIVND (reference sequence). The V gene end was trimmed by 8 bases and the J gene end by 4 bases; junction bases not matched to a gene: 5. This CDR3 contains 13 residues. The CDR3 nucleotides read TGTGCCAGTGCAACAGGGGGCTCCACTGAAGCTTTCTTT. Translating it yields CASATGGSTEAFF.

This clonotype has only one observation. This rearrangement joins TRBV30 to TRBJ2-4, with D unresolved. The CDR3 runs 16 residues. Trimming took 2 bases from V and 1 from J, leaving 15 bases between them. The germline V gene encodes CDR1 GTSNPN and CDR2 SVGIG (reference sequence). CDR3 DNA: TGTGCCTGGAGTCTAAGGCCTTCAACCGCCAAAAACATTCAGTACTTC. It specifies CAWSLRPSTAKNIQYF.

The V call is TRBV6-5, the J call TRBJ2-7, with D perhaps matching TRBD1 (6 bases). V shed 6 bases and J shed 0 bases, with 21 bases lying between them. Per germline, CDR1 MNHEY and CDR2 SVGAGI. The CDR3 is 17 residues long. CDR3 nucleotide sequence: TGTGCCAGCAGCCACTCAGCCCGACAGGCAAGCTCCTACGAGCAGTACTTC. As protein: CASSHSARQASSYEQYF.

V usage is TRBV5-1 and J usage is TRBJ2-7; 7 nucleotides line up with TRBD1. The CDR3 totals 13 residues. Trimming took 0 bases from V and 6 from J; bases not matched to a gene: 3. Germline V gives CDR1 SGHRS, CDR2 YFSETQ. Written as DNA, the CDR3 is TGCGCCAGCAGCTTGGCGACAGGGAGCGAGCAGTACTTC. It translates to CASSLATGSEQYF.

The chain recombines TRBV6-5 with TRBJ2-1; 7 bases fit TRBD2. CDR3 size: 15 residues. Germline loops: CDR1 MNHEY, CDR2 SVGAGI. V trimming: 6 bases; J trimming: 7 bases; junction bases outside the gene matches: 12. The chain's CDR3 is CASSRRTRVTNEQFF. CDR3 bases: TGTGCCAGCAGCCGCCGGACTAGGGTGACAAATGAGCAGTTCTTC.

This chain links TRBV6-1 with TRBJ2-7, with TRBD2 as a possible D gene (7 bases). CDR3 length equals 14 residues. V lost 5 bases and J 1 base, leaving 12 bases between the germline ends. From germline, CDR1 is MNHNS and CDR2 SASEGT. The CDR3: CASSRGGPSYEQYF. In DNA, the CDR3 is TGTGCCAGCAGTAGGGGGGGACCTTCCTACGAGCAGTACTTC.

The rearrangement links TRBV20-1 to TRBJ2-7, with TRBD2 matching over 11 bases. Germline CDR1 reads DFQATT; CDR2 reads SNEGSKA (reference sequence). This CDR3 has 14 residues. The V gene end was trimmed by 6 bases and the J gene end by 2 bases; junction bases not matched to a gene: 6. The CDR3 DNA reads as TGCAGTGCGGAAGGGACTAGCGGAACCTACGAGCAGTACTTC. Translated, it gives CSAEGTSGTYEQYF.

J is TRBJ2-3 and V is TRBV7-6, with D possibly matching TRBD1 (5 bases). Germline CDR1 reads SGHVS; CDR2 reads FNYEAQ. The CDR3 spans 14 residues. V lost 1 base and J lost 6, with 11 bases in between. This CDR3 is CASSLVGVGDTQYF. The CDR3 nucleotides read TGTGCCAGCAGCTTAGTAGGGGTTGGGGATACGCAGTATTTT.

The chain joins TRBV7-2 to TRBJ1-1; 8 bases match TRBD1. The CDR3 has 14 amino acids. The V and J ends lost 5 bases and 7 bases, in that order; junction bases with no gene match: 9. The germline CDR1 and CDR2 sequences are SGHTA and FQGNSA. CDR3 residues: CASSRRDRKNEAFF. For the CDR3, the DNA is TGTGCCAGCAGCCGTCGGGACAGGAAGAATGAAGCTTTCTTT.

V gene TRBV7-6 combines with J gene TRBJ2-7; tentatively, D is TRBD2 (6 bases). The CDR3 sequence is 16 residues long. Germline-derived CDR1 and CDR2 are SGHVS and FNYEAQ. The V end lost 1 base, the J end lost 4 bases, and 17 bases lay between the germline ends. The CDR3 DNA follows: TGTGCCAGCAGCTTAGGGTCCGGGCGGGACTCGTACGAGCAGTACTTC. Amino acid sequence: CASSLGSGRDSYEQYF.

The chain combines TRBV7-8 with TRBJ1-2, with TRBD1 as a possible D gene (5 bases). Trimming took 2 bases from V and 2 from J, leaving 9 bases between them. CDR1 is SGHVS, CDR2 FQNEAQ, per germline. The length of the CDR3 is 14 residues. The CDR3, as DNA: TGTGCCAGCAGCTTATACGGGGGGAACTATGGCTACACCTTC. It translates to CASSLYGGNYGYTF.

The chain has TRBV27 and TRBJ2-5; D gene ambiguous. V lost 5 bases and J 5 bases, leaving 12 bases between the germline ends. The CDR3 has 13 amino acids. In germline, CDR1 is MNHEY, CDR2 SMNVEV (reference sequence). CDR3 DNA: TGTGCCAGCAGTCCCACCCAGGCGGAGACCCAGTACTTC. Translation: CASSPTQAETQYF.

The rearrangement joins TRBV5-4 to TRBJ1-2; no clear D. Germline V CDR1 and CDR2: SGHNT, YYREEE (reference sequence). V lost 10 bases and J 5 bases, leaving 15 bases between the germline ends. CDR3 length: 12 amino acids. CDR3 coding DNA: TGTGCCGGGTGGGAAAATGGGTATGGCTACACCTTC. Translating it yields CAGWENGYGYTF.

J is TRBJ2-7 and V is TRBV7-6, with 8 nucleotides matching TRBD2. Germline assignment: CDR1 SGHVS and CDR2 FNYEAQ. J lost 1 base, V lost 5 bases, and 7 bases had no gene match. This CDR3 contains 15 residues. As DNA, the CDR3 is TGTGCCAGCAGCCCCACTAGCGGAGGATCCTACGAGCAGTACTTC. Its protein product is CASSPTSGGSYEQYF.

This clonotype showed up just once. The rearrangement joins TRBV5-1 to TRBJ2-7, with a weak D call TRBD1 (5 bases). CDR3 length: 15 residues. Germline loops: CDR1 SGHRS, CDR2 YFSETQ. V lost 0 bases and J lost 2, with 12 bases in between. CDR3 sequence (DNA): TGCGCCAGCAGCTTGGATACAGGATCAACCTACGAGCAGTACTTC. Translated: CASSLDTGSTYEQYF. The full variable domain, with the rest looked up from reference TRBV5-1 and TRBJ2-7, is KAGVTQTPRYLIKTRGQQVTLSCSPISGHRSVSWYQQTPGQGLQFLFEYFSETQRNKGNFPGRFSGRQFSNSRSEMNVSTLELGDSALYLCASSLDTGSTYEQYFGPGTRLTVT.

The chain joins TRBV4-1 to TRBJ2-7, with 8 bases that match TRBD2. The CDR3 is made up of 17 amino acids. V shed 2 bases and J 0 bases; nucleotides not matched to a gene: 9. CDR1 MGHRA and CDR2 YSYEKL come from the germline V gene. CDR3 DNA sequence: TGCGCCAGCAGCCAACCTGGGGTAGCGGGGAGCTCCTACGAGCAGTACTTC. It is translated as CASSQPGVAGSSYEQYF.

This chain uses TRBV5-6 with TRBJ1-1; TRBD1 is a possible D gene (5 bases). V shed 4 bases and J shed 3 bases, with 16 bases lying between them. Germline-derived CDR1 and CDR2 are SGHDT and YYEEEE. This CDR3 is built from 15 residues. CDR3 sequence: CASSVPGSGDTEAFF. CDR3 bases: TGTGCCAGCAGCGTGCCTGGGTCGGGGGACACTGAAGCTTTCTTT.

This chain links TRBV28 with TRBJ2-7; 13 bases line up with TRBD2. V was pared by 4 bases and J by 0 bases, with 6 bases of the junction left unmatched. The CDR3 length is 17 residues. CDR1 and CDR2 from the germline V gene are MDHEN and SYDVKM. The CDR3 here is CASSSGGTSGTSYEQYF. The CDR3 bases are TGTGCCAGCAGTTCCGGAGGGACTAGCGGGACCTCCTACGAGCAGTACTTC.

The chain uses TRBV20-1 and TRBJ2-7, with 9 positions matching TRBD1. Germline V lookup: CDR1 DFQATT, CDR2 SNEGSKA (reference sequence). The V gene end was trimmed by 6 bases and the J gene end by 6 bases; junction bases not matched to a gene: 6. This CDR3 region has 12 residues. The CDR3 nucleotides read TGCAGTGCCGGCGGACAGGGGAGCGAGCAGTACTTC. Protein: CSAGGQGSEQYF.

The CDR3 is CASSPQTWGTEAFF. The CDR3 nucleotides read TGTGCCAGCAGCCCCCAGACCTGGGGCACTGAAGCTTTCTTT. The rearrangement links TRBV5-5 to TRBJ1-1, with D uncertain. Germline V gives CDR1 SGHKS, CDR2 YYEKEE (reference sequence). The CDR3 sequence is 14 residues long. V lost 4 bases and J 4 bases, leaving 14 bases between the germline ends.

The chain uses TRBV19 and TRBJ1-2, with D hard to call. This CDR3 contains 13 residues. Trimming shortened V by 3 bases and J by 4 bases, and 9 bases separated the two germline ends. CDR1 is LNHDA, CDR2 SQIVND, per germline (reference sequence). CDR3 in DNA: TGTGCCAGTAGTATCTCGGCGTTCTATGGCTACACCTTC. It translates to CASSISAFYGYTF.

The rearrangement links TRBV20-1 to TRBJ2-2, with D unresolved. CDR1 DFQATT and CDR2 SNEGSKA come from the germline V gene (reference sequence). The CDR3 has 11 residues. The V and J ends lost 5 bases and 6 bases respectively, with 7 bases between them. CDR3 DNA sequence: TGCAGTGCTCCCAGATCCGGGGAGCTGTTTTTT. The encoded protein is CSAPRSGELFF.

V usage is TRBV29-1 and J usage is TRBJ2-1, with 8 bases fitting TRBD2. Germline V gene data show CDR1 as SQVTM and CDR2 as ANQGSEA. The CDR3 length is 14 residues. V was pared by 0 bases and J by 4 bases, with 2 bases of the junction left unmatched. Written as DNA, the CDR3 is TGCAGCGTTGAAGACAGCGGGGGATACAATGAGCAGTTCTTC. Its protein is CSVEDSGGYNEQFF.

The J gene is TRBJ2-1, the V gene TRBV7-3; 10 bases line up with TRBD2. CDR1 and CDR2 (germline): SGHTA, FQGTGA. V lost 5 bases to trimming and J lost 5 bases; unmatched junction nucleotides: 3. This CDR3 comprises 14 residues. The CDR3 here is CASSRTSGDNEQFF. CDR3 nucleotide sequence: TGTGCCAGCAGCCGGACTAGCGGAGACAATGAGCAGTTCTTC.

The gene calls are TRBV25-1 and TRBJ1-2; 9 bases match TRBD1. The germline gives CDR1 MGHDK, CDR2 SYGVNS. V lost 5 bases and J lost 4; bases outside the gene matches: 5. CDR3 length equals 14 residues. DNA for the CDR3: TGTGCCAGCAGTTATACAGGGGGCGTCTATGGCTACACCTTC. It specifies CASSYTGGVYGYTF.